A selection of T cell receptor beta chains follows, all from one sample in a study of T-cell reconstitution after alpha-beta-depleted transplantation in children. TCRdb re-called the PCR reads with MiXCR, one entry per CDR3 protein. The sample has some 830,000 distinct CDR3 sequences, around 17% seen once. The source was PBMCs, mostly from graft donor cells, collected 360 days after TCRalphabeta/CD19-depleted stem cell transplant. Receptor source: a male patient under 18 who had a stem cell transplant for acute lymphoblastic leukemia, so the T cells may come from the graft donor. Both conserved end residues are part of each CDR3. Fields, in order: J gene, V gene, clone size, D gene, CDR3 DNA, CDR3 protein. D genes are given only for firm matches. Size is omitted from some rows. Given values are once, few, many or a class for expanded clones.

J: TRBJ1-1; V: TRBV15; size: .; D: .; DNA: TGTGCCACCAGCAGAGTAAAGTTGGGTGGAGCTTTCTTT; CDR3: CATSRVKLGGAFF
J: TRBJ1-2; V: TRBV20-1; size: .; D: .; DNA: TGCAGTGCTACTGACAGGAATGGCTACACCTTC; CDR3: CSATDRNGYTF
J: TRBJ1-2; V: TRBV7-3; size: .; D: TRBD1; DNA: TGTGCCAGCAGCCCCGGGACAGGGGTTAGGAGTGGCTACACCTTC; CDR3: CASSPGTGVRSGYTF
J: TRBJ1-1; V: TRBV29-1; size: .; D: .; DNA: TGCAGGGCCCTTTCCTGGACACCAACTGAAGCTTTCTTT; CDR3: CRALSWTPTEAFF
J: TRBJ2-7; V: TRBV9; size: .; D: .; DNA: TGTGCCAGCAGCGACCGGACGGCCTCTGGGGAGCAGTACTTC; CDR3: CASSDRTASGEQYF
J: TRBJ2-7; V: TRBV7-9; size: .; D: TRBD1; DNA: TGTGCCAGCCAAGGGGTGAACAGGGGAGTTGAGCAGTACTTC; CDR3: CASQGVNRGVEQYF
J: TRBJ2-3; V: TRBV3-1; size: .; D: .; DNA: TGTGCCAGCAGCCAAAGGAGCCCCGGTGCAGGAAGTTTGGGGCATAGCACAGATACGCAGTATTTT; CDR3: CASSQRSPGAGSLGHSTDTQYF
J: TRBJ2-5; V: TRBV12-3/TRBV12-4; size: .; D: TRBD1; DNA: TGTGCCAGCAGGTGGACAGGGGAACAAGAGACCCAGTACTTC; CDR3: CASRWTGEQETQYF
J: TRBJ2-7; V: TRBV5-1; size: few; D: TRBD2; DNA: TGCGCCAGCAGCCAACCGGGACTAGCGGTTTACGAGCAGTACTTC; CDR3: CASSQPGLAVYEQYF
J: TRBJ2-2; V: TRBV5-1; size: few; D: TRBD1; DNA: TGCGCCAGCAGCTGGGACAGACTGAACACCGGGGAGCTGTTTTTT; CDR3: CASSWDRLNTGELFF
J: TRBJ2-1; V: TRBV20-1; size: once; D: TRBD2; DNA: TGCTGCGCTAGAGGGCAGACTAGCGGGACATACAATGAGCAGTTCTTC; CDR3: CCARGQTSGTYNEQFF
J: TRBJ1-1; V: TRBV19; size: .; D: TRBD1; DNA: TGTGCCAGCCGTCCCACGCAGGGGAGAGGGGGCATGAACACTGAAGCTTTCTTT; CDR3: CASRPTQGRGGMNTEAFF
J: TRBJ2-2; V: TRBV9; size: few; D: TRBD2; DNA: TGTGCCAGCAGCGTAGCTTCCGGACTAGCGGGAGGATCCGGGGAGCTGTTTTTT; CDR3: CASSVASGLAGGSGELFF
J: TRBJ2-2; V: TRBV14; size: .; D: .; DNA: TGTGCCAGCAGCCAACTAGTCCGGCCTTCTGAGGAGCTGTTTTTT; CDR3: CASSQLVRPSEELFF
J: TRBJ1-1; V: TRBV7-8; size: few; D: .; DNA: TGTGCCAGCAGTCTAGTGATACGAAACGGGGACACTGAAGCTTTCTTT; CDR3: CASSLVIRNGDTEAFF
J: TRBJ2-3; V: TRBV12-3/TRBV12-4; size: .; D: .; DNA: TGTGCCAGCAGTTGGCTGGGTAGCACAGATACGCAGTATTTT; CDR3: CASSWLGSTDTQYF
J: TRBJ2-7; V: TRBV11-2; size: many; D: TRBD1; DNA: TGTGCCAGCAGCTATCGGACAGGGAGCTCCTACGAGCAGTACTTC; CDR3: CASSYRTGSSYEQYF
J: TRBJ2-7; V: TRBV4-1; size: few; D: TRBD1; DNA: TGCGCCAGCAGCCAGCCGGGACAGGGCCGGGGCTACGAGCAGTACTTC; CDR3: CASSQPGQGRGYEQYF
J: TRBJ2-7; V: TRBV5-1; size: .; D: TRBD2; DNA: TGCGCCAGCAGCCCTAGCGGGAGTGTCACCTACGAGCAGTACTTC; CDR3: CASSPSGSVTYEQYF
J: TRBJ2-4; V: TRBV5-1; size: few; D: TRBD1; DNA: TGCGCCAGCCGACAGGGACCGAAAAACATTCAGTACTTC; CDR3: CASRQGPKNIQYF
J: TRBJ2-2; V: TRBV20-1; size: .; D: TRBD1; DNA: TGCAGTGAAACCCCCGGGACAGGGGCCTCGAACACCGGGGAGCTGTTTTTT; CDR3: CSETPGTGASNTGELFF
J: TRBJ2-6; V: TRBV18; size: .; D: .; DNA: TGTGCCAGCTCACCATTAGCGCGCTCTGGGGCCAACGTCCTGACTTTC; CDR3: CASSPLARSGANVLTF
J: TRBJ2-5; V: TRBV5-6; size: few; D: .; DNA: TGTGCCAGCAGCTCCAGGGGTTGGGAAGAGACCCAGTACTTC; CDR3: CASSSRGWEETQYF
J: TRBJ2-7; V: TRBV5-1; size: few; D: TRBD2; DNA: TGCGCCAGCAGCGGGACTAGCGGGAGGCTGAGCTCCTACGAGCAGTACTTC; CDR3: CASSGTSGRLSSYEQYF
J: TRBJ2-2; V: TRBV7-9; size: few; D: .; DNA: TGTGCCAGCAGCTGGCTCGGGACAACGAACACCGGGGAGCTGTTTTTT; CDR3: CASSWLGTTNTGELFF
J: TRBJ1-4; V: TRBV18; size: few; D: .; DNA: TGTGCCAGCTCACCAAGACGGGCTAATGAAAAACTGTTTTTT; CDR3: CASSPRRANEKLFF
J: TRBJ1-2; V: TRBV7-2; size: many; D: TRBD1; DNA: TGTGCCAGCAGCCCGGACAGGGGAAATGTAGGTTTC; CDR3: CASSPDRGNVGF
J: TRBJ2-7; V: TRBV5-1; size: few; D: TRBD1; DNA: TGCGCCAGCAGCTTGCGGACAGGGGGACCCTACGAGCAGTACTTC; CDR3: CASSLRTGGPYEQYF
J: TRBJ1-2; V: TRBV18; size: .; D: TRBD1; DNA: TGTGCCAGCTCACCCGATCAGGGGGCACTACGCCCTTCTAACTATGGCTACACCTTC; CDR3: CASSPDQGALRPSNYGYTF
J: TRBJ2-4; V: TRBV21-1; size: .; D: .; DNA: TGTGCCAGCCACTCCCACAGTCCCCTAGCCAAAAACATTCAGTACTTC; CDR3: CASHSHSPLAKNIQYF
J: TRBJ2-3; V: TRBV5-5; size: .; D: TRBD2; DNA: TGTGCCAGCAGCTCCTGGACTAGCGTAGATACGCAGTATTTT; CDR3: CASSSWTSVDTQYF
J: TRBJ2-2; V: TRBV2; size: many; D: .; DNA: TGTGCCAGCGTCGGTGGAGAAGGCACCGGGGAGCTGTTTTTT; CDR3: CASVGGEGTGELFF
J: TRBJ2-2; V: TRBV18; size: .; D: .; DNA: TGTGCCAGCTCGCCAAGACAGGCCAAGGGATCCGGGGAGCTGTTTTTT; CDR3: CASSPRQAKGSGELFF
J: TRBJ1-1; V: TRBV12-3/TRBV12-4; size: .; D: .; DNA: TGTGCCAGCAGTTTAGAGGGTACGAGGGGAAAGATAGCTTTCTTT; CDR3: CASSLEGTRGKIAFF
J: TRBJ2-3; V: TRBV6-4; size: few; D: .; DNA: TGTGCCAGCAGTGACCAGGGCGCAGATACGCAGTATTTT; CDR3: CASSDQGADTQYF
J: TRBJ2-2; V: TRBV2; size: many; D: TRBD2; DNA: TGTGCCAGCAGGGGACTAGCGGGAGCCGGGGAGCTGTTTTTT; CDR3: CASRGLAGAGELFF
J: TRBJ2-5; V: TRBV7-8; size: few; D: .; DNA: TGTGCCAGCAGCTTAGTTAGGCGAGGGAAAGGCAGGCAGGAGACCCAGTACTTC; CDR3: CASSLVRRGKGRQETQYF
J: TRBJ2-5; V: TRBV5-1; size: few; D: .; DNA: TGCGCCACCGCCACCGGACAATTGGGAGAGACCCAGTACTTC; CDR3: CATATGQLGETQYF
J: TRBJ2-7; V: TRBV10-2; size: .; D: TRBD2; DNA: TGCGCCAGCAGTGAGGTCGGGAGGAGCTACGAGCAGTACTTC; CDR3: CASSEVGRSYEQYF
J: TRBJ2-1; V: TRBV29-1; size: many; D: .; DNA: TGCAGCGTCCGCCCGAACAACAATGAGCAGTTCTTC; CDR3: CSVRPNNNEQFF
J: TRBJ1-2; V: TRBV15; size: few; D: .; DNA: TGTGCCACCAGCACTGGAACCGGGACCGCTAACTATGGCTACACCTTC; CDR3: CATSTGTGTANYGYTF
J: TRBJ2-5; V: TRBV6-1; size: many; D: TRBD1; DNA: TGTGCCAGCAGTGGGGGCCAGGGGGCCGAGACCCAGTACTTC; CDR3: CASSGGQGAETQYF
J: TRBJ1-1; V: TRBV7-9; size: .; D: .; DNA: TGTGCCAGCAGCTACCGTAGACAGCCCATGAACACTGAAGCTTTCTTT; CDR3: CASSYRRQPMNTEAFF
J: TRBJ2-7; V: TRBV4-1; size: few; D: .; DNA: TGCGCCAGCAGCCAAGGAGGCAGGGGGCAGTACTTC; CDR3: CASSQGGRGQYF
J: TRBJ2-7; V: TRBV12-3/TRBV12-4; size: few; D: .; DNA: TGTGCCAGCAGTTACGGCAGGCCCTACGAGCAGTACTTC; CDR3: CASSYGRPYEQYF
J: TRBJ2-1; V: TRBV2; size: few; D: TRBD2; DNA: TGTGCCAGCGGGGGGCTAGCGGGAGAGGGTGAGCAGTTCTTC; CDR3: CASGGLAGEGEQFF
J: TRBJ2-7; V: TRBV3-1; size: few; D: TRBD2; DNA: TGTGCCAGCAGCCAATGGGGTGGGACTAGCGGGAGTAGCAACGAGCAGTACTTC; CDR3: CASSQWGGTSGSSNEQYF
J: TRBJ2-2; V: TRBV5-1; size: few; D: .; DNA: TGCGCCAGCCGAGCCCTAGGACAGACCACCGGGGAGCTGTTTTTT; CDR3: CASRALGQTTGELFF
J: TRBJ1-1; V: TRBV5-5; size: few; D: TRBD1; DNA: TGTGCCAGCAGCTACCGGGACAGGGGATCCACTGAAGCTTTCTTT; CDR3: CASSYRDRGSTEAFF
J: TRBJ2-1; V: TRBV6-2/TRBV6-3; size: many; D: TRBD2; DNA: TGTGCCAGCAGTTACACAGCTAGCGGCCCCTACAATGAGCAGTTCTTC; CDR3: CASSYTASGPYNEQFF
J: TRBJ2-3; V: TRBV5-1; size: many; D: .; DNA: TGCGCCAGCAGCTTCGGGACTCTCGCACCAGATACGCAGTATTTT; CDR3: CASSFGTLAPDTQYF
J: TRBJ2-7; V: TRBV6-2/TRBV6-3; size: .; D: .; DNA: TGTGCCAGCAGTTACTTGCAGATGCATGGGTACTTC; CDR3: CASSYLQMHGYF
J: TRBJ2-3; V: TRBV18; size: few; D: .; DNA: TGTGCCAGCTCACCAGACTATTTCACAGATACGCAGTATTTT; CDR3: CASSPDYFTDTQYF
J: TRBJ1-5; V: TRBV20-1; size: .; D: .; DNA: TGCAGTGCTGACCGACCCAAGGATAGCAATCAGCCCCAGCATTTT; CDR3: CSADRPKDSNQPQHF
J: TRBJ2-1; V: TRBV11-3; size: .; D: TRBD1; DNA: TGTGCCAGCAGCTTAGGGGACAGGGACGGCAATGAGCAGTTCTTC; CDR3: CASSLGDRDGNEQFF
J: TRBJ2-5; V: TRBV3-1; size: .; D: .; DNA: TGTGCCAGCAGAGGCTCTAGCGTAGGAGAGACCCAGTACTTC; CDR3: CASRGSSVGETQYF
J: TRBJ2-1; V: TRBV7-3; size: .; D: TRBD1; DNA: TGTGCCAGCAGCCGCGACAGGGGCACCCGGGAGCAGTTCTTC; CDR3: CASSRDRGTREQFF
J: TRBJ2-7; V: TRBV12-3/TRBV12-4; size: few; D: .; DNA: TGTGCCAGCAGTGGCAGGTGGCCGCGTAGCTACGAGCAGTACTTC; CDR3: CASSGRWPRSYEQYF
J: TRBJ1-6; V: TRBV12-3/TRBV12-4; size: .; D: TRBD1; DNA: TGTGCCACCACAAGGACAGGGGATTCACCCCTCCACTTT; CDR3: CATTRTGDSPLHF